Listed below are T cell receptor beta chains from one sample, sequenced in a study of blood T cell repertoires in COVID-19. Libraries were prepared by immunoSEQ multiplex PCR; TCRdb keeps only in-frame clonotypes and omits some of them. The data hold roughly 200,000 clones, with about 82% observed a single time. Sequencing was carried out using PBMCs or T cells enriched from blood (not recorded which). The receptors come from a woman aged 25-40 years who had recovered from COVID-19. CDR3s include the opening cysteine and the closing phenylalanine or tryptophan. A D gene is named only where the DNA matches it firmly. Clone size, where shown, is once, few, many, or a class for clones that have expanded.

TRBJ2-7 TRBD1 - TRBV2 CASQRGPGTGFLYEQYF TGTGCCAGCCAGAGAGGGCCAGGGACAGGGTTCCTCTACGAGCAGTACTTC
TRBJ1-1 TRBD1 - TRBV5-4 CASSPTGGAWNTEAFF TGTGCCAGCAGCCCAACAGGGGGCGCCTGGAACACTGAAGCTTTCTTT
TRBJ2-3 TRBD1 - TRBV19 CASRAQGAGTDTQYF TGTGCCAGTAGGGCACAGGGGGCGGGGACAGATACGCAGTATTTT
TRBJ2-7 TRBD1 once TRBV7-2 CASSTSGTVQYF TGTGCCAGCAGCACCTCCGGGACAGTCCAGTACTTC
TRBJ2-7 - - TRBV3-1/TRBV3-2 CASSRRQVGYEQYF TGTGCCAGCAGCCGCCGACAGGTTGGATACGAGCAGTACTTC
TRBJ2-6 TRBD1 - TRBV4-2 CASSQEVGGAAGANVLTF TGTGCCAGCAGCCAAGAAGTAGGGGGCGCGGCTGGGGCCAACGTCCTGACTTTC
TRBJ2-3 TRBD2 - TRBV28 CASSFLDTSGATDTQYF TGTGCCAGCAGTTTTCTTGATACTAGCGGGGCCACAGATACGCAGTATTTT
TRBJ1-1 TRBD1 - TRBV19 CASRVLTGAGSTEAFF TGTGCCAGTAGGGTACTCACAGGGGCAGGTAGCACTGAAGCTTTCTTT
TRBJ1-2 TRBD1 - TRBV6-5 CAAHRGPNYGYTF TGTGCCGCCCACAGGGGGCCCAACTATGGCTACACCTTC
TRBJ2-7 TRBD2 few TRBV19 CASSIERSASGRYEQYF TGTGCCAGTAGTATAGAAAGGTCGGCTAGCGGGAGATACGAGCAGTACTTC
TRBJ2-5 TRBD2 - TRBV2 CASSVGGLAGGPDQETQYF TGTGCCAGCAGTGTAGGGGGACTAGCGGGAGGGCCGGACCAAGAGACCCAGTACTTC
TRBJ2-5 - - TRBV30 CAWSRGDETQYF TGTGCCTGGAGCCGGGGAGACGAGACCCAGTACTTC
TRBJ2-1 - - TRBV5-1 CASSATNSDNEQFF TGCGCCAGCAGCGCGACTAACAGCGACAATGAGCAGTTCTTC
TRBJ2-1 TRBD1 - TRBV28 CASSETGQGAYNEQFF TGTGCCAGCAGCGAAACGGGACAGGGGGCCTACAATGAGCAGTTCTTC
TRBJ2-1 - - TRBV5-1 CASSGAASSSYNEQFF TGCGCCAGCAGCGGGGCGGCCTCAAGCTCCTACAATGAGCAGTTCTTC
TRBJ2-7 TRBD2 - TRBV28 CASSLFTQSGSRPYEQYF TGTGCCAGCAGTTTATTTACCCAGAGCGGGAGTAGGCCTTACGAGCAGTACTTC
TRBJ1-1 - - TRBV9 CASSVTLSEAAGGTEAFF TGTGCCAGCAGCGTTACCCTCTCTGAGGCAGCGGGCGGGACTGAAGCTTTCTTT
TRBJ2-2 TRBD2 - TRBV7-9 CASSLDLAGGRGGELFF TGTGCCAGCAGCTTAGATCTAGCGGGAGGACGTGGCGGGGAGCTGTTTTTT
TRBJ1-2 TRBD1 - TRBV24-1 CATSDPGQGGNYGYTF TGTGCCACCAGTGACCCGGGACAGGGGGGCAACTATGGCTACACCTTC
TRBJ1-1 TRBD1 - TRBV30 CAWSGQGNTEAFF TGTGCCTGGAGCGGACAGGGGAACACTGAAGCTTTCTTT
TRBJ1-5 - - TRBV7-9 CASSLADDRYYSNQPQHF TGTGCCAGCAGCTTAGCTGATGACAGGTATTATAGCAATCAGCCCCAGCATTTT
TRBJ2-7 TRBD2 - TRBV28 CASSLSRLAGINEQYF TGTGCCAGCAGTTTATCCAGGCTAGCGGGTATTAACGAGCAGTACTTC
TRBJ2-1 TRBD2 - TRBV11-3 CASSSPRGLAGVNNEQFF TGTGCCAGCAGCTCCCCCCGGGGGTTAGCGGGAGTGAACAATGAGCAGTTCTTC
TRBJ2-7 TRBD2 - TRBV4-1 CASSQDPLGLGYF TGCGCCAGCAGCCAAGACCCGCTTGGACTAGGGTACTTC
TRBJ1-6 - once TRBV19 CASSAPEGDASPLHF TGTGCCAGTAGTGCCCCCGAGGGAGATGCTTCACCCCTCCACTTT
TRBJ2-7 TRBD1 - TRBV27 CASSSRDRLYEQYF TGTGCCAGCAGTTCCCGGGACAGGCTCTACGAGCAGTACTTC